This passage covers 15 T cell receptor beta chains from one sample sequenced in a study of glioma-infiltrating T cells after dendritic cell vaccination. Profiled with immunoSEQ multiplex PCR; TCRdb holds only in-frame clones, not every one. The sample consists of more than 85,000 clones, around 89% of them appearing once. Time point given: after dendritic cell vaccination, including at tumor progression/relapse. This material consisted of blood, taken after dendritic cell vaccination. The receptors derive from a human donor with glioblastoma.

The CDR3 protein is CASSVDGGAYGYTF. Here the CDR3 DNA reads TGTGCCAGCAGCGTAGACGGGGGGGCCTATGGCTACACCTTC. V usage is TRBV9 and J usage is TRBJ1-2, with TRBD1 as a possible D gene (6 bases). Trimming removed 0 bases at V and 4 bases at J, with 10 bases between. Germline loops: CDR1 SGDLS, CDR2 YYNGEE. There are 14 residues in the CDR3.

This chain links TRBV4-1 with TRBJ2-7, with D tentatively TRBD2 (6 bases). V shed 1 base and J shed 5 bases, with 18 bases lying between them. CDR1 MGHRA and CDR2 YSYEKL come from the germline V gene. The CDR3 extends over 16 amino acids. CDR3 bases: TGCGCCAGCAGCCAAGGGGAATGGGACTCGGGCCACGAGCAGTACTTC. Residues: CASSQGEWDSGHEQYF.

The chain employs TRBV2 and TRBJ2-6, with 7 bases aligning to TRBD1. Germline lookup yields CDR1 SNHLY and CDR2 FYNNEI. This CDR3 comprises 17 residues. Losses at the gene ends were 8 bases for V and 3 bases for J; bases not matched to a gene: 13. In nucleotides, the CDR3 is TGTGCCAGCGAATTGGGCACAGGGGTATATGGGGCCAACGTCCTGACTTTC. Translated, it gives CASELGTGVYGANVLTF.

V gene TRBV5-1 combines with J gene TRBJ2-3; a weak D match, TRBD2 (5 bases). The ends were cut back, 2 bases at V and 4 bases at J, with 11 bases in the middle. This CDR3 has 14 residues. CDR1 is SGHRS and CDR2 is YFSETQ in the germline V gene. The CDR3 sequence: CASSFRDGADTQYF. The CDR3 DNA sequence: TGCGCCAGCAGCTTCCGCGACGGGGCAGATACGCAGTATTTT.

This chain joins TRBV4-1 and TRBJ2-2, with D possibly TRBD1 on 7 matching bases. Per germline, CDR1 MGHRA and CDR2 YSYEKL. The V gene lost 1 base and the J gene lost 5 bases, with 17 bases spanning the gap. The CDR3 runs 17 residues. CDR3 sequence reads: CASSQVPGGLGTGELFF. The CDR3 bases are TGCGCCAGCAGCCAAGTACCAGGGGGGCTTGGAACCGGGGAGCTGTTTTTT.

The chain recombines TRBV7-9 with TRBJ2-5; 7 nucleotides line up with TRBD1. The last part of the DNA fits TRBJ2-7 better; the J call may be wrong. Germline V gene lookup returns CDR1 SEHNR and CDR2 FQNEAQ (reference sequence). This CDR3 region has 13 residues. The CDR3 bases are TGTGCCAGCAGCTCATCAGGGGGAGACGAGCAGTACTTC. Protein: CASSSSGGDEQYF.

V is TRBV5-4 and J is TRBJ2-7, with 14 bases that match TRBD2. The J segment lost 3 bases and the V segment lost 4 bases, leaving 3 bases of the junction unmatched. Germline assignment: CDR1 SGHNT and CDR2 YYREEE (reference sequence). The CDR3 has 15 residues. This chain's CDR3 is CASSRGLAGDYEQYF. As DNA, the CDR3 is TGTGCCAGCAGCCGGGGACTAGCGGGAGACTACGAGCAGTACTTC. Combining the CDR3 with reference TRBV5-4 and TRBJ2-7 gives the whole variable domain ETGVTQSPTHLIKTRGQQVTLRCSSQSGHNTVSWYQQALGQGPQFIFQYYREEENGRGNFPPRFSGLQFPNYSSELNVNALELDDSALYLCASSRGLAGDYEQYFGPGTRLTVT.

CDR3 sequence: CASRTLQGRSYEQYF. CDR3 DNA sequence: TGTGCCAGCAGAACCCTCCAGGGCCGTTCCTACGAGCAGTACTTC. The chain joins TRBV6-1 to TRBJ2-7; D is possibly TRBD1 (5 bases). CDR3 length: 15 amino acids. CDR1 is MNHNS and CDR2 is SASEGT in the germline V gene. V was clipped by 6 bases and J by 1 base, with 16 bases between them.

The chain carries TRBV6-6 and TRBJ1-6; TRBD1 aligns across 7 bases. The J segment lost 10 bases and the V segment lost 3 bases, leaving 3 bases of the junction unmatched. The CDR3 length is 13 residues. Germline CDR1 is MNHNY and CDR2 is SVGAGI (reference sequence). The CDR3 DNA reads TGTGCCAGCAGTTATGGAGGGGGCTCACCCCTCCACTTT. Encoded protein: CASSYGGGSPLHF.

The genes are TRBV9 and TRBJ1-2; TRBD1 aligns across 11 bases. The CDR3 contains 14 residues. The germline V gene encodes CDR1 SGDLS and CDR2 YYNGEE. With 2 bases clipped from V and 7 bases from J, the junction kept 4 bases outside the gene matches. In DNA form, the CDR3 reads TGTGCCAGCAGCGTCGGACAGGGGGCGGCTGGCTACACCTTC. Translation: CASSVGQGAAGYTF.

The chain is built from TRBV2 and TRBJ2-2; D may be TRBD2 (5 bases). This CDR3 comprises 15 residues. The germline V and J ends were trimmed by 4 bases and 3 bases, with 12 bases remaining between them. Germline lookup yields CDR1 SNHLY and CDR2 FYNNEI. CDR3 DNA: TGTGCCAGCAGTGCGCAAGGGAGTGACACCGGGGAGCTGTTTTTT. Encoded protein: CASSAQGSDTGELFF.

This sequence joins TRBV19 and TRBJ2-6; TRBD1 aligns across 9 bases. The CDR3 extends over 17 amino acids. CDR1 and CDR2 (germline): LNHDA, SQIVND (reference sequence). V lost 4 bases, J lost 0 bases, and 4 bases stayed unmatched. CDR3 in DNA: TGTGCCAGTAGTAAACAGGGGGCGCCCTCTGGGGCCAACGTCCTGACTTTC. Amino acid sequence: CASSKQGAPSGANVLTF.

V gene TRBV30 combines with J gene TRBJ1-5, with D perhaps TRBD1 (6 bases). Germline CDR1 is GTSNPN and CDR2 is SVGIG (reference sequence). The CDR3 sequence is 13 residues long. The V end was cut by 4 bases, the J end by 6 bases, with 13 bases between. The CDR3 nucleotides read TGTGCCTGGAAAGGGCAGGGGACTCAGCCCCAGCATTTT. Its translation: CAWKGQGTQPQHF.

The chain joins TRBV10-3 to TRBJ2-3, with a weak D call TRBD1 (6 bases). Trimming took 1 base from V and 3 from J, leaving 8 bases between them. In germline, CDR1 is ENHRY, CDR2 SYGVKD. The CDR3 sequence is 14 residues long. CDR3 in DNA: TGTGCCATCAGTGAGTTAACAGGGACAGATACGCAGTATTTT. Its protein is CAISELTGTDTQYF.

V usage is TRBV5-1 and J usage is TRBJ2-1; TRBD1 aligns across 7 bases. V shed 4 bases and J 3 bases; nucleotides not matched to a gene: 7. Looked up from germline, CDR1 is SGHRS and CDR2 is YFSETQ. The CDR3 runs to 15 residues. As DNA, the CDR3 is TGCGCCAGCAGCCCCACGGCAGGGGGCTACAATGAGCAGTTCTTC. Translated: CASSPTAGGYNEQFF.